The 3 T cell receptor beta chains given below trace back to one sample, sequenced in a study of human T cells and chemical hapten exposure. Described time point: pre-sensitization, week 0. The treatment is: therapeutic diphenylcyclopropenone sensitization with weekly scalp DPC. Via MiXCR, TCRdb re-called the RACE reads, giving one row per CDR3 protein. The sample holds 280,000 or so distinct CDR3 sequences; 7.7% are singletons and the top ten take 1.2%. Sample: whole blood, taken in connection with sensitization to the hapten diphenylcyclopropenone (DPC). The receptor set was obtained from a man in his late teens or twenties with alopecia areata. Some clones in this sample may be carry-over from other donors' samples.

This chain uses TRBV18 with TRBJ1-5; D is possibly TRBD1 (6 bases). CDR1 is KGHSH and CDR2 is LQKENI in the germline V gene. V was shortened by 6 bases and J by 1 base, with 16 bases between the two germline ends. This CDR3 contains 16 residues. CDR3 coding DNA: TGTGCCAGCTCCGCGGGGGCGGGGGTGAGCAATCAGCCCCAGCATTTT. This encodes CASSAGAGVSNQPQHF. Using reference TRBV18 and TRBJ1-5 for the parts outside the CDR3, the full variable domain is NAGVMQNPRHLVRRRGQEARLRCSPMKGHSHVYWYRQLPEEGLKFMVYLQKENIIDESGMPKERFSAEFPKEGPSILRIQQVVRGDSAAYFCASSAGAGVSNQPQHFGDGTRLSIL.

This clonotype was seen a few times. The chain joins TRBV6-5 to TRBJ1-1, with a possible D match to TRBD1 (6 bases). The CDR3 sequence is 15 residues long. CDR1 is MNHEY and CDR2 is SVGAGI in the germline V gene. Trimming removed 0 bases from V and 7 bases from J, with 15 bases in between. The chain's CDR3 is CASSYSGGRPYEAFF. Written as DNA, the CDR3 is TGTGCCAGCAGTTACTCTGGGGGCCGCCCCTATGAAGCTTTCTTT.

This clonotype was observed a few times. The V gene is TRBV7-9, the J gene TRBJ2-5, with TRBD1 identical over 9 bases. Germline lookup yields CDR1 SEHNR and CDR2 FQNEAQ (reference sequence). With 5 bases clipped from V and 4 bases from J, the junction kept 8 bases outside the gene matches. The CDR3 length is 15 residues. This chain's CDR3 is CASSPRDRGGETQYF. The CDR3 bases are TGTGCCAGCAGCCCCCGAGACAGGGGGGGAGAGACCCAGTACTTC.